This T cell receptor beta chain was found in a study of blood T cells in healthy people across ages. Whole-study findings and limits: Naive T cell percentage by flow cytometry tracked strongly with beta diversity. In long-lived donors, naive CD4+ cell counts and diversity exceeded those of aged donors.

The authors ran a second PCR of about 6 to 11 cycles using a sample-barcoded 5' primer and a J-beta primer mix. MiXCR was run by TCRdb on the 5' RACE reads, yielding one entry per CDR3 protein. Of about 1.8 million distinct CDR3 sequences listed, roughly 50% are singletons. This clonotype was recorded once. Its target is unknown. CDR1 is MNHNY and CDR2 is SVGAGI in the germline V gene (reference sequence). The V and J ends lost 7 bases and 0 bases, in that order; junction bases with no gene match: 11. The CDR3 totals 17 residues. Healthy individuals of Caucasian origin from Russia, aged roughly 6 to 95, served as donors.

What was sequenced was blood. This rearrangement joins TRBV6-6 to TRBJ2-3, with 9 bases matching TRBD1. The TCR comes from a woman aged 40 to 50 in good health. As DNA, the CDR3 is TGTGCCAGCACTCCGCGTGGGACAGGGACTAGCACAGATACGCAGTATTTT. This encodes CASTPRGTGTSTDTQYF.